The sequence of this TCR beta chain was determined in a study of blood T cell repertoires in COVID-19. Germline V lookup: CDR1 LNHDA, CDR2 SQIVND (reference sequence). V was clipped by 4 bases and J by 3 bases; unmatched bases: 4. This CDR3 region has 14 residues. Some clones are missing from TCRdb's copy, which holds only in-frame ones; the method was immunoSEQ multiplex PCR. The sample shows about 180,000 clones, roughly 83% of them seen only once. The rearrangement joins TRBV19 to TRBJ1-1; 8 bases fit TRBD1. The receptor's source is a woman aged 25 to 39 who had recovered from COVID-19. The sample comprised PBMCs or T cells enriched from blood (not recorded which). The CDR3 region has the DNA TGTGCCAGTAGTAGGACAGGGAAGGACACTGAAGCTTTCTTT. Protein product: CASSRTGKDTEAFF.